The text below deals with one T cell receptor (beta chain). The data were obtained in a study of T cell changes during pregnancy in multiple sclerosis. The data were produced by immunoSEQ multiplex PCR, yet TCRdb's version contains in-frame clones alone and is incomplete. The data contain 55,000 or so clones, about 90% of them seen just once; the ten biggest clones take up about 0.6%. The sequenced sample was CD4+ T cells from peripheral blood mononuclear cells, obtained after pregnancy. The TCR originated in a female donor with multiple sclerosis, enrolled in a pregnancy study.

The DNA for the CDR3 is TGTGCCAGCTCACCCGGGGGACCGAACACTGAAGCTTTCTTT. This encodes CASSPGGPNTEAFF. The rearrangement links TRBV18 to TRBJ1-1; D might be TRBD1 (5 bases). Trimming cost V 3 bases and J 1 base, with 9 bases left between them. CDR3 size: 14 residues. From germline, CDR1 is KGHSH and CDR2 LQKENI.